A single sample gave rise to the 9 T cell receptor beta chains below, sequenced in a study of identical twins. Via MiXCR, TCRdb re-called the 5' RACE reads, giving one row per CDR3 protein. The table includes 700,000 or so distinct CDR3 sequences, 8.5% to 9% detected once. The same specimen was also included in a second study, on yellow fever vaccine responses in identical twins.

The specimen was PBMCs. The receptors derive from a woman aged 18-29 years in good health.

V usage is TRBV15 and J usage is TRBJ2-7, with a tentative D call TRBD1 (5 bases). Trimming left V 0 bases short and J 7 bases short, with 16 bases between. CDR3 length: 15 residues. Germline loops: CDR1 LNHNV, CDR2 YYDKDF (reference sequence). CDR3 protein: CATSRDFGAENEQYF. In DNA, the CDR3 is TGTGCCACCAGCAGAGATTTTGGGGCGGAGAATGAGCAGTACTTC.

The CDR3 DNA reads TGTGCCAGCAGCTTACAAGGCGGGGAGGGCAAAAACATTCAGTACTTC. Translation: CASSLQGGEGKNIQYF. The rearrangement uses TRBV7-2 and TRBJ2-4, with TRBD2 matching over 7 bases. The V gene end was trimmed by 2 bases and the J gene end by 3 bases; junction bases not matched to a gene: 7. The CDR3 contains 16 residues. Germline V gene sequence: CDR1 SGHTA, CDR2 FQGNSA.

This clonotype was observed a few times. The V gene is TRBV18, the J gene TRBJ2-1; TRBD2 matches 7 bases. The germline CDR1 and CDR2 sequences are KGHSH and LQKENI. V was pared by 8 bases and J by 7 bases, with 17 bases of the junction left unmatched. CDR3 size: 16 residues. The CDR3 nucleotides read TGTGCCAGCCCTCGACTAGCCGGCACCTCAATGAATGAGCAGTTCTTC. Translating gives CASPRLAGTSMNEQFF.

The rearrangement joins TRBV5-1 to TRBJ2-5; weak D call: TRBD2 (5 bases). This CDR3 comprises 15 residues. V dropped 1 base and J dropped 4 bases, with 14 bases sitting between them. CDR1 SGHRS and CDR2 YFSETQ come from the germline V gene. The CDR3 nucleotides are TGCGCCAGCAGCTTGATGGGGAGCGAAGGAGAGACCCAGTACTTC. This codes for CASSLMGSEGETQYF.

About this clonotype itself: A single base separates this from a much larger clone, so it may be a read error. Because it lacks the conserved phenylalanine or tryptophan at the end, this CDR3 is likely a read error. The chain carries TRBV10-3 and TRBJ2-1; TRBD2 is a possible D gene (6 bases). The CDR3 is made up of 11 amino acids. Germline values: CDR1 ENHRY, CDR2 SYGVKD. V was pared by 8 bases and J by 4 bases, with 6 bases between. CDR3 residues: CAIRGYNEQFL. The CDR3 DNA follows: TGTGCCATCCGGGGGTACAATGAGCAGTTCCTC.

This clonotype was picked up many times. V usage is TRBV5-1 and J usage is TRBJ2-7; D remains ambiguous. The CDR3 is 12 residues long. Germline CDR1 and CDR2: SGHRS and YFSETQ. Between the trimmed V and J ends, which lost 5 bases and 4 bases, there was a span of 10 bases. The CDR3 region has the DNA TGCGCCAGCAGTAGCAGCAATTACGAGCAGTACTTC. Amino acids: CASSSSNYEQYF.

This clonotype was detected only a few times. The V and J genes are TRBV5-1 and TRBJ2-1; 13 bases match TRBD2. V shed 3 bases, J shed 0 bases, and the junction held 3 bases outside the gene matches. This CDR3 is 17 amino acids long. Looked up from germline, CDR1 is SGHRS and CDR2 is YFSETQ. The CDR3 protein is CASSYTSGGASYNEQFF. In DNA, the CDR3 is TGCGCCAGCAGCTATACTAGCGGGGGGGCCTCCTACAATGAGCAGTTCTTC.

The CDR3 DNA reads as TGTGCCAGCAGCTTAATTTCGACAGTTTCTAGCACAGATACGCAGTATTTT. Its translation is CASSLISTVSSTDTQYF. The rearrangement links TRBV7-9 to TRBJ2-3; TRBD1 is a possible D gene (5 bases). CDR3 length equals 17 residues. Germline CDR1 is SEHNR and CDR2 is FQNEAQ (reference sequence). V was pared by 2 bases and J by 0 bases, with 15 bases between. The whole variable domain, remainder taken from reference TRBV7-9 and TRBJ2-3, is DTGVSQNPRHKITKRGQNVTFRCDPISEHNRLYWYRQTLGQGPEFLTYFQNEAQLEKSRLLSDRFSAERPKGSFSTLEIQRTEQGDSAMYLCASSLISTVSSTDTQYFGPGTRLTVL.

This clonotype came up many times. This chain joins TRBV10-3 and TRBJ1-2; D is perhaps TRBD1 (5 bases). Trimming took off 3 bases at V and 8 bases at J, with 7 bases between the two ends. There are 11 residues in the CDR3. Per the germline V gene, CDR1 is ENHRY and CDR2 is SYGVKD. CDR3 residues: CAISDPGGYTF. The CDR3 region has the DNA TGTGCCATCAGTGACCCAGGGGGCTACACCTTC.